This T cell receptor (beta chain) was found in a study of cytomegalovirus exposure and HLA in healthy donors. Whole-study results and caveats: An analysis was carried out at a later point. It showed that HLA-associated TCR beta chains were more clonally expanded than equally common non-associated chains.

Germline V gives CDR1 MNHEY, CDR2 SMNVEV (reference sequence). V lost 7 bases, J lost 2 bases, and 4 bases stayed unmatched. The CDR3 consists of 15 residues. Concerning this clone: Its antigen is undetermined.

Use of 60 Vbeta and 13 Jbeta primers characterized the PCR. Produced via immunoSEQ multiplex PCR; TCRdb's table is partial and in-frame only. The sample consists of 90,000 to 150,000 clones, around 79% of them appearing once. This clonotype originated in a woman younger than 45 in good health and CMV-seropositive. V and J are TRBV27 and TRBJ2-1, with 11 bases matching TRBD1. Sequencing was performed on PBMCs. The chain's CDR3 is CASKPGQGAYNEQFF. CDR3 sequence (DNA): TGTGCCAGCAAACCGGGACAGGGGGCCTACAATGAGCAGTTCTTC.